This T cell receptor (beta chain) is drawn from a study of PD-1 blockade in classical Hodgkin lymphoma. Assay: immunoSEQ multiplex PCR; the TCRdb copy retains only in-frame clones and omits some. The sample holds 50,000 or so clones, less than 95% seen once. Each of the patients experienced relapse following autologous stem cell transplantation, and their brentuximab vedotin exposure differed. The CDR3 runs to 14 residues. After removal of 7 bases from V and 6 bases from J, the junction contained 6 bases not matched to a gene. Germline V gene lookup returns CDR1 SQVTM and CDR2 ANQGSEA. The sample was peripheral blood mononuclear cells (PBMCs), taken before the second cycle of nivolumab. V usage is TRBV29-1 and J usage is TRBJ2-3, with 14 nucleotides matching TRBD2. The TCR comes from a human donor with classical Hodgkin lymphoma. The CDR3 loop is CSAGLAGVGDTQYF. The CDR3, as DNA: TGCAGCGCGGGACTAGCGGGAGTAGGTGATACGCAGTATTTT.